The 15 T cell receptor beta chains below all came from one sample that was sequenced in a study of regulatory T cells in long-lasting Graves disease. Time point reported: newly diagnosed GD, antithyroid drugs for less than 3 months. From RNA extracted from PBMCs, the TCR library was made. Construction of the TCR beta libraries employed iRepertoire HTBI primers in conjunction with Arm-PCR of CDR3 regions. TCRdb reanalysed the multiplex PCR reads using MiXCR and keeps one entry per CDR3 protein. The sample has 400,000 to 500,000 distinct CDR3 sequences, around 15% seen once. These data also formed part of another study, on T cells in Graves' hyperthyroidism and ophthalmopathy.

Sequencing was performed on peripheral blood mononuclear cells (PBMCs), taken at new diagnosis, from a patient treated with antithyroid drugs. All receptors derive from a woman in her 50s with Graves disease.

With respect to this clonotype: A much larger clone sits a single nucleotide away, making a read error possible. This chain connects TRBV28 to TRBJ2-2, with D uncertain. This CDR3 has 12 amino acids. V lost 5 bases to trimming and J lost 6 bases, with 7 bases between them. CDR1 MDHEN and CDR2 SYDVKM come from the germline V gene. The CDR3 bases are TGTGCCAGCAGTACATTCGCCGGGGAGCTGTTTTTT. It codes for CASSTFAGELFF.

This clonotype was seen many times. The chain employs TRBV4-1 and TRBJ1-1; D not resolved. The CDR3 has 15 amino acids. Trimming stripped 2 bases from V and 5 bases from J, with 15 bases between. CDR1 and CDR2 from the germline V gene are MGHRA and YSYEKL. CDR3 coding DNA: TGCGCCAGCAGCCAATCGTCACAAGTCGGAACTGAAGCTTTCTTT. This codes for CASSQSSQVGTEAFF.

The rearrangement uses TRBV27 and TRBJ2-1; either TRBD1 or TRBD2 may fit D (6 bases each). V was shortened by 5 bases and J by 4 bases, with 21 bases between the two germline ends. Germline V gene sequence: CDR1 MNHEY, CDR2 SMNVEV (reference sequence). This CDR3 spans 17 amino acids. CDR3 loop: CASSRDRRGALYNEQFF. As DNA, the CDR3 is TGTGCCAGCAGTCGCGATAGAAGGGGGGCCCTTTACAATGAGCAGTTCTTC.

There are a few counts of this clonotype. The genes are TRBV7-9 and TRBJ2-2; 11 nucleotides agree with TRBD2. The V gene's germline CDR1 is SEHNR and CDR2 FQNEAQ (reference sequence). V lost 0 bases and J lost 4; bases outside the gene matches: 4. The CDR3 is 17 amino acids. The CDR3 here is CASSLALTSGGTGELFF. CDR3 nucleotides: TGTGCCAGCAGCTTAGCGCTCACTAGCGGGGGCACCGGGGAGCTGTTTTTT.

The J gene is TRBJ2-7, the V gene TRBV28; D may be TRBD1 (5 bases). Germline CDR1 is MDHEN and CDR2 is SYDVKM. The CDR3 covers 15 residues. Trimming pared 11 bases from V and 2 bases from J, leaving 22 bases between. CDR3 protein: CACGDNGQPPYEQYF. CDR3 DNA sequence: TGTGCCTGTGGGGATAACGGACAACCCCCCTACGAGCAGTACTTC.

The sample holds many counts of this clonotype. The V gene is TRBV7-9, the J gene TRBJ2-1; 7 bases match TRBD2. With 4 bases clipped from V and 8 bases from J, the junction kept 11 bases outside the gene matches. Germline assignment: CDR1 SEHNR and CDR2 FQNEAQ (reference sequence). CDR3 length equals 15 residues. The DNA of the CDR3 is TGTGCCAGCAGCTCTAGCGGCAGAACGTCCGATGAGCAGTTCTTC. This codes for CASSSSGRTSDEQFF. The complete variable domain, with remaining parts taken from reference TRBV7-9 and TRBJ2-1, reads DTGVSQNPRHKITKRGQNVTFRCDPISEHNRLYWYRQTLGQGPEFLTYFQNEAQLEKSRLLSDRFSAERPKGSFSTLEIQRTEQGDSAMYLCASSSSGRTSDEQFFGPGTRLTVL.

About this clonotype itself: With a much larger clone just one base away, this may be a read error. The chain is built from TRBV10-3 and TRBJ2-7, with D uncertain. The DNA end is a closer match to TRBJ2-5, so the J assignment may be wrong. The germline gives CDR1 ENHRY, CDR2 SYGVKD. CDR3 length equals 16 residues. The CDR3 here is CVISGQYGRPQETQYF. In nucleotides, the CDR3 is TGTGTCATCAGTGGCCAATACGGACGCCCCCAAGAGACCCAGTACTTC.

This chain uses TRBV4-1 with TRBJ2-6; 9 bases align to TRBD1. The germline gives CDR1 MGHRA, CDR2 YSYEKL. With 2 bases clipped from V and 0 bases from J, the junction kept 5 bases outside the gene matches. The CDR3 consists of 18 residues. The CDR3 DNA reads TGCGCCAGCAGCCAACCCGGGACAGGGAGCTCTGGGGCCAACGTCCTGACTTTC. Protein product: CASSQPGTGSSGANVLTF.

This sequence joins TRBV5-6 and TRBJ1-2; 10 bases align to TRBD1. Germline CDR1 and CDR2: SGHDT and YYEEEE. Trimming took 5 bases from V and 0 from J; bases not matched to a gene: 10. The CDR3 runs to 17 residues. CDR3: CASSRDRGQSPNYGYTF. The CDR3 DNA reads TGTGCCAGCAGTCGGGACAGGGGCCAATCACCTAACTATGGCTACACCTTC.

This clonotype was observed at least ten times. This chain links TRBV20-1 with TRBJ2-1; 7 bases agree with TRBD2. Germline loops: CDR1 DFQATT, CDR2 SNEGSKA (reference sequence). With V trimmed by 3 bases and J by 9 bases, 14 bases remained unmatched. The CDR3 is 15 amino acids. Here the CDR3 reads CSASRFGGSPSEQFF. In DNA form, the CDR3 reads TGCAGTGCTAGTAGATTCGGCGGGAGCCCATCTGAGCAGTTCTTC.

At least ten counts were recorded for this clonotype. The gene calls are TRBV20-1 and TRBJ2-7; D is unresolved. With 3 bases removed from V and 1 base from J, the gap between germline ends came to 10 bases. The CDR3 runs to 13 residues. Germline-derived CDR1 and CDR2 are DFQATT and SNEGSKA (reference sequence). CDR3 amino acids: CSASGVASYEQYF. In nucleotides, the CDR3 is TGCAGTGCTAGTGGAGTCGCTTCCTACGAGCAGTACTTC.

This clonotype was picked up many times. The chain has TRBV29-1 and TRBJ2-5; no reliable D call. The germline V gene has CDR1 SQVTM and CDR2 ANQGSEA. Trimming stripped 2 bases from V and 2 bases from J, with 9 bases between. The CDR3 has 13 residues. CDR3 in DNA: TGCAGCGTTGAATATCCGGGTCAAGAGACCCAGTACTTC. This sequence encodes CSVEYPGQETQYF.

V gene TRBV5-1 combines with J gene TRBJ2-2; D gene ambiguous. The germline V gene has CDR1 SGHRS and CDR2 YFSETQ. This CDR3 is built from 15 residues. V lost 1 base and J 2 bases, leaving 9 bases between the germline ends. The CDR3 DNA is TGCGCCAGCAGCTTGACCGAAACTAACACCGGGGAGCTGTTTTTT. As protein: CASSLTETNTGELFF.

The V and J genes are TRBV12-5 and TRBJ2-3; D may match TRBD1 or TRBD2 (5 bases each). V was trimmed by 7 bases and J by 4 bases, leaving 12 bases between them. CDR1 is LGHNT and CDR2 is FRNRAP in the germline V gene. The CDR3 has 13 amino acids. The CDR3 reads CASAPGGSDTQYF. CDR3 DNA: TGTGCTAGTGCCCCTGGGGGTTCAGATACGCAGTATTTT. The variable domain in full, completed from reference TRBV12-5 and TRBJ2-3, reads DARVTQTPRHKVTEMGQEVTMRCQPILGHNTVFWYRQTMMQGLELLAYFRNRAPLDDSGMPKDRFSAEMPDATLATLKIQPSEPRDSAVYFCASAPGGSDTQYFGPGTRLTVL.

In this sample, this clonotype turned up many times. The V and J genes are TRBV6-1 and TRBJ2-3, with D maybe TRBD2 (5 bases). This CDR3 comprises 16 residues. The V end was cut by 4 bases, the J end by 0 bases, with 14 bases between. Germline V CDR1 and CDR2: MNHNS, SASEGT. CDR3: CASSGRRGTSTDTQYF. Here the CDR3 DNA reads TGTGCCAGCAGTGGTCGTCGGGGAACTAGCACAGATACGCAGTATTTT.